The rows below give T cell receptor beta chains drawn from one sample of a study of human T cells and chemical hapten exposure. Each CDR3 protein gets one entry after TCRdb re-called the RACE reads with MiXCR. The sample lists about 42,000 distinct CDR3 sequences; 8.5% to 10% were seen once. The material was whole blood, obtained in connection with sensitization to the hapten diphenylcyclopropenone (DPC). These receptors originate from a woman aged 25 to 39 with alopecia areata. Some clones in this sample may be carry-over from other donors' samples. CDR3s include the opening cysteine and the closing phenylalanine or tryptophan. A D gene is named only where the DNA matches it firmly. Not all rows give a size; the values are once, few, many and, for expanded clones, a class.

J,V,D,size,CDR3,DNA
TRBJ2-7,TRBV6-5,-,few,CASSTGRGRGPSGAPYEQYF,TGTGCCAGCAGCACGGGCAGGGGGCGAGGGCCAAGCGGGGCCCCCTACGAGCAGTACTTC
TRBJ2-5,TRBV7-3,TRBD1,few,CASSPRGQETQYF,TGTGCCAGCAGCCCCAGGGGGCAAGAGACCCAGTACTTC
TRBJ1-1,TRBV4-1,-,-,CASSQRIGGAFF,TGCGCCAGCAGCCAAAGGATAGGGGGAGCTTTCTTT
TRBJ1-5,TRBV6-1,-,few,CASSDGQPNQPQHF,TGTGCCAGCAGTGACGGACAACCGAATCAGCCCCAGCATTTT
TRBJ2-3,TRBV6-5,-,-,CASSPYLGLDTQYF,TGTGCCAGCAGTCCCTACCTGGGTTTGGATACGCAGTATTTT
TRBJ1-1,TRBV5-1,TRBD1,-,CASSLDRGGEAFF,TGCGCCAGCAGCTTGGACAGGGGAGGTGAAGCTTTCTTT
TRBJ2-2,TRBV5-1,TRBD2,-,CASSLTGLADSGELFF,TGCGCCAGCAGCTTGACGGGACTAGCGGACTCCGGGGAGCTGTTTTTT
TRBJ1-5,TRBV6-2/TRBV6-3,-,many,CASSRGTPNQPQHF,TGTGCCAGCAGTCGCGGGACACCTAATCAGCCCCAGCATTTT
TRBJ2-1,TRBV2,TRBD2,many,CASSPGLGGSYNEQFF,TGTGCCAGCAGCCCGGGACTAGGGGGGTCCTACAATGAGCAGTTCTTC
TRBJ2-2,TRBV19,TRBD1,-,CASSIRTGAGGELFF,TGTGCCAGTAGTATAAGGACAGGAGCAGGCGGGGAGCTGTTTTTT
TRBJ1-6,TRBV28,-,few,CASSLLVLDSPLHF,TGTGCCAGCAGTTTACTGGTTTTGGATTCACCCCTCCACTTT
TRBJ2-5,TRBV29-1,TRBD1,many,CSVEGGTGRYQETQHF,TGCAGCGTTGAAGGGGGGACAGGACGGTACCAAGAGACCCAGCACTTC
TRBJ1-5,TRBV19,-,few,CASGNTGSNQPQHF,TGTGCCAGTGGTAACACAGGGAGCAATCAGCCCCAGCATTTT
TRBJ2-2,TRBV12-3/TRBV12-4,-,few,CASSPQGRDNTGELFF,TGTGCCAGCAGCCCCCAGGGTAGGGATAACACCGGGGAGCTGTTTTTT
TRBJ1-5,TRBV5-4,-,many,CASSLGGRLNQPQHF,TGTGCCAGCAGCCTGGGGGGCAGACTTAATCAGCCCCAGCATTTT
TRBJ2-2,TRBV4-2,TRBD1,-,CASSRTGAGTGELFF,TGTGCCAGCAGCCGGACAGGAGCAGGGACCGGGGAGCTGTTTTTT
TRBJ1-1,TRBV5-6,-,-,CASSFGTEAFF,TGTGCCAGCAGCTTTGGAACGGAAGCTTTCTTT
TRBJ1-5,TRBV7-2,-,-,CASSWKGSNQPQHF,TGTGCCAGCAGCTGGAAGGGTAGCAATCAGCCCCAGCATTTT
TRBJ1-1,TRBV6-5,TRBD1,medium-sized,CASSYITGGDTEAFF,TGTGCCAGCAGTTACATCACAGGGGGGGACACTGAAGCTTTCTTT
TRBJ2-2,TRBV7-3,-,many,CASSLVAGGELFF,TGTGCCAGCAGCTTAGTGGCGGGCGGGGAGCTGTTTTTT
TRBJ1-4,TRBV6-6,-,-,CASSSIGRGVNEKLFF,TGTGCCAGCAGTTCAATAGGGAGGGGGGTAAATGAAAAACTGTTTTTT
TRBJ2-7,TRBV23-1,TRBD1,-,CASSLGTGSFHEQYF,TGCGCCAGCAGTCTCGGGACAGGGAGTTTCCACGAGCAGTACTTC
TRBJ1-1,TRBV28,-,few,CASRLTVNTEAFF,TGTGCCAGCAGGCTGACAGTCAACACTGAAGCTTTCTTT
TRBJ2-7,TRBV15,-,-,CATSRDQGYEQYF,TGTGCCACCAGCAGAGATCAGGGATACGAGCAGTACTTC
TRBJ2-7,TRBV5-6,-,many,CASSPPILYEQYF,TGTGCCAGCAGCCCTCCAATCCTCTACGAGCAGTACTTC
TRBJ2-5,TRBV18,-,-,CASSPGVEETQYF,TGTGCCAGCTCACCAGGGGTGGAAGAGACCCAGTACTTC
TRBJ1-5,TRBV6-6,-,many,CASSYSRGWDIQPQHF,TGTGCCAGCAGTTACTCGAGAGGTTGGGACATCCAGCCCCAGCATTTT
TRBJ2-6,TRBV18,TRBD1,many,CASSPLGQGPSSGANVLTF,TGTGCCAGCTCACCCCTTGGACAGGGTCCCAGCTCTGGGGCCAACGTCCTGACTTTC
TRBJ2-1,TRBV15,TRBD1,-,CATSRKRDRGNEQFF,TGTGCCACCAGCAGAAAAAGGGACAGAGGCAATGAGCAGTTCTTC
TRBJ2-7,TRBV2,-,few,CASKMNYEQYF,TGTGCCAGCAAAATGAACTACGAGCAGTACTTC
TRBJ1-4,TRBV12-3/TRBV12-4,-,many,CASSQDSVPNEKLFF,TGTGCCAGCAGCCAGGACTCGGTGCCTAATGAAAAACTGTTTTTT
TRBJ2-3,TRBV7-9,-,-,CASSLLRDTQYF,TGTGCCAGCAGCTTATTGCGGGATACGCAGTATTTT